This is a list of T cell receptor beta chains from one sample in a study of blood T cell repertoires in COVID-19. The data were produced by immunoSEQ multiplex PCR, yet TCRdb's version contains in-frame clones alone and is incomplete. The data contain 91,000 or so clones, about 93% of them singletons. Input material: peripheral blood. These receptors originate from a woman aged 50 to 60 in a cohort sampled during active COVID-19. Both conserved end residues are part of each CDR3. Each record gives: V gene, clone size, J gene, D gene, CDR3 protein, CDR3 DNA. A D gene is named only where the DNA matches it firmly. Size is stated for part of the rows, as once, few or many counts, or as a class when the clone is expanded.

v_call: TRBV4-1
clone_size: .
j_call: TRBJ2-3
d_call: TRBD2
cdr3_aa: CASSQDSSGSGADTQYF
cdr3_nt: TGCGCCAGCAGCCAAGATTCCAGCGGGAGTGGCGCAGATACGCAGTATTTT

v_call: TRBV4-2
clone_size: .
j_call: TRBJ1-1
d_call: .
cdr3_aa: CASSPLSGNYEAFF
cdr3_nt: TGTGCCAGCAGCCCTTTATCCGGGAACTATGAAGCTTTCTTT

v_call: TRBV5-1
clone_size: .
j_call: TRBJ1-4
d_call: .
cdr3_aa: CASSWQGDEEKLFF
cdr3_nt: TGCGCCAGCAGCTGGCAGGGCGATGAGGAAAAACTGTTTTTT

v_call: TRBV4-1
clone_size: .
j_call: TRBJ1-5
d_call: .
cdr3_aa: CASSQEERRQPQHF
cdr3_nt: TGCGCCAGCAGCCAAGAGGAGAGGCGACAGCCCCAGCATTTT

v_call: TRBV6-2/TRBV6-3
clone_size: .
j_call: TRBJ2-1
d_call: .
cdr3_aa: CASSSGLPRNEQFF
cdr3_nt: TGTGCCAGCAGTTCGGGACTGCCTAGGAATGAGCAGTTCTTC

v_call: TRBV6-5
clone_size: .
j_call: TRBJ2-5
d_call: TRBD2
cdr3_aa: CASRLSGGAGETQYF
cdr3_nt: TGTGCCAGCAGGCTTAGCGGGGGGGCTGGAGAGACCCAGTACTTC

v_call: TRBV4-1
clone_size: many
j_call: TRBJ1-6
d_call: .
cdr3_aa: CASSQDQVTSKNSPLHF
cdr3_nt: TGCGCCAGCAGCCAAGACCAAGTGACAAGCAAAAATTCACCCCTCCACTTT

v_call: TRBV28
clone_size: .
j_call: TRBJ2-7
d_call: TRBD1
cdr3_aa: CASSHQGGPGRLGAYEQYF
cdr3_nt: TGTGCCAGCAGTCATCAAGGGGGCCCGGGGCGGCTCGGGGCCTACGAGCAGTACTTC

v_call: TRBV18
clone_size: .
j_call: TRBJ2-2
d_call: .
cdr3_aa: CASSPYPANTGELFF
cdr3_nt: TGTGCCAGCTCACCATACCCAGCGAACACCGGGGAGCTGTTTTTT

v_call: TRBV7-3
clone_size: .
j_call: TRBJ2-1
d_call: .
cdr3_aa: CASSAGLPPTNEQFF
cdr3_nt: TGTGCCAGCAGCGCCGGACTACCCCCCACTAATGAGCAGTTCTTC

v_call: TRBV28
clone_size: .
j_call: TRBJ2-5
d_call: TRBD2
cdr3_aa: CASSPSGVSVSKGETQYF
cdr3_nt: TGTGCCAGCAGTCCGAGCGGGGTTAGCGTATCTAAGGGTGAGACCCAGTACTTC

v_call: TRBV11-2
clone_size: .
j_call: TRBJ2-2
d_call: TRBD2
cdr3_aa: CASSSTRGGTAGELFF
cdr3_nt: TGTGCCAGCAGTTCAACCCGCGGGGGGACGGCCGGGGAGCTGTTTTTT

v_call: TRBV7-9
clone_size: .
j_call: TRBJ2-2
d_call: TRBD1
cdr3_aa: CATDRVVITGELFF
cdr3_nt: TGTGCCACCGACAGGGTTGTGATCACCGGGGAGCTGTTTTTT

v_call: TRBV20-1
clone_size: few
j_call: TRBJ1-2
d_call: .
cdr3_aa: CSASVRGNYGYTF
cdr3_nt: TGCAGTGCTAGTGTTAGGGGGAACTATGGCTACACCTTC

v_call: TRBV7-2
clone_size: .
j_call: TRBJ2-1
d_call: .
cdr3_aa: CASSLAGGKEQFF
cdr3_nt: TGTGCCAGCAGCTTAGCGGGGGGTAAGGAGCAGTTCTTC